One T cell receptor (beta chain) is described in this entry. The protocol was immunoSEQ multiplex PCR, while the TCRdb copy is restricted to in-frame clones and leaves out a portion. The sample has more than 95,000 clones, around 89% seen once. This sample was taken from a study of control samples from healthy donors and cancer patients. This sequence was found in a woman between 65 and 79 years old in good health. Sequencing was carried out using blood.

The CDR3 protein is CASSDGGASYEQYF. As DNA, the CDR3 is TGTGCCAGCTCCGATGGGGGGGCCTCCTACGAGCAGTACTTC. The rearrangement links TRBV5-4 to TRBJ2-7; perhaps TRBD2 as D (7 bases). The CDR3 consists of 14 residues. With 7 bases removed from V and 0 bases from J, the gap between germline ends came to 14 bases. Germline V gene data show CDR1 as SGHNT and CDR2 as YYREEE (reference sequence).